The 16 T cell receptor beta chains listed next were all sequenced from one sample in a study of cytomegalovirus exposure and HLA in healthy donors. Amplification used 60 Vbeta primers and 13 Jbeta primers. Only in-frame clones appear in the TCRdb table, and some are missing; sequencing was by immunoSEQ multiplex PCR. The repertoire holds some 150,000 clones, with approximately 77% as singletons. The material sequenced was PBMCs. The source of these receptors is a woman aged 35 to 49 in good health and CMV-seronegative.

The table lists this clone with a few counts. The rearrangement uses TRBV5-6 and TRBJ1-1; 7 nucleotides line up with TRBD1. The junction had 3 bases not matched to a gene; V was cut back by 2 bases and J by 5 bases. Germline assignment: CDR1 SGHDT and CDR2 YYEEEE. The CDR3 extends over 13 amino acids. CDR3 bases: TGTGCCAGCAGCTTTGACAGGGTTACTGAAGCTTTCTTT. The encoded protein is CASSFDRVTEAFF.

This clone was recorded only once. The chain recombines TRBV27 with TRBJ2-5, with 11 bases aligning to TRBD2. The CDR3 totals 15 residues. V lost 5 bases to trimming and J lost 7 bases; unmatched junction nucleotides: 9. CDR1 is MNHEY, CDR2 SMNVEV, per germline (reference sequence). Here the CDR3 reads CASSPLSGGAVTQYF. The CDR3 region has the DNA TGTGCCAGCAGTCCTCTTAGCGGGGGGGCCGTGACCCAGTACTTC.

This clone has more than one count but fewer than ten. This chain links TRBV18 with TRBJ1-1, with no clear D. Trimming pared 2 bases from V and 4 bases from J, leaving 8 bases between. CDR3 length: 13 residues. Germline CDR1 KGHSH, CDR2 LQKENI. CDR3 sequence: CASSPITGTEAFF. In DNA, the CDR3 is TGTGCCAGCTCACCAATTACGGGCACTGAAGCTTTCTTT.

CDR3 sequence reads: CASSLADRVRTGELFF. The CDR3 coding sequence is TGCGCCAGCAGCTTGGCGGACAGGGTGAGGACCGGGGAGCTGTTTTTT. V and J are TRBV5-1 and TRBJ2-2, with TRBD1 matching over 8 bases. Germline V gives CDR1 SGHRS, CDR2 YFSETQ. The CDR3 is made up of 16 amino acids. The V and J ends lost 0 bases and 5 bases, in that order; junction bases with no gene match: 6.

The chain is built from TRBV2 and TRBJ1-1, with 7 nucleotides matching TRBD1. Trimming took 7 bases from V and 2 from J; bases not matched to a gene: 10. The CDR3 is 15 amino acids. Germline lookup yields CDR1 SNHLY and CDR2 FYNNEI. CDR3 in amino acids: CASTRDSQINTEAFF. DNA for the CDR3: TGTGCCAGCACCAGGGACAGCCAAATTAACACTGAAGCTTTCTTT.

The rearrangement uses TRBV5-1 and TRBJ1-2; 7 bases align to TRBD1. Germline V lookup: CDR1 SGHRS, CDR2 YFSETQ. V shed 3 bases, J shed 6 bases, and the junction held 8 bases outside the gene matches. CDR3 length: 14 residues. CDR3 loop: CASSSTGSLNGYTF. For the CDR3, the DNA is TGCGCCAGCAGCTCGACAGGGTCGTTGAATGGCTACACCTTC. Full variable domain (rest looked up from reference TRBV5-1 and TRBJ1-2): KAGVTQTPRYLIKTRGQQVTLSCSPISGHRSVSWYQQTPGQGLQFLFEYFSETQRNKGNFPGRFSGRQFSNSRSEMNVSTLELGDSALYLCASSSTGSLNGYTFGSGTRLTVV.

This clone has a handful of counts. The chain couples TRBV19 to TRBJ1-1; D is ambiguous. CDR1 is LNHDA, CDR2 SQIVND, per germline (reference sequence). Between the trimmed V and J ends, which lost 6 bases and 2 bases, there was a span of 10 bases. The CDR3 length is 13 residues. The CDR3: CASSRIRNTEAFF. The DNA of the CDR3 is TGTGCCAGTAGCAGGATTCGAAACACTGAAGCTTTCTTT.

The chain couples TRBV5-4 to TRBJ2-2, with 9 bases that match TRBD1. CDR3 length: 15 residues. Unmatched junction bases numbered 4, after V lost 4 bases and J lost 3 bases. Per the germline V gene, CDR1 is SGHNT and CDR2 is YYREEE (reference sequence). This chain's CDR3 is CASSLGQGHTGELFF. The CDR3 region has the DNA TGTGCCAGCAGCCTGGGACAGGGACACACCGGGGAGCTGTTTTTT.

The chain carries TRBV7-8 and TRBJ2-1, with 11 bases that match TRBD2. Germline CDR1 is SGHVS and CDR2 is FQNEAQ. The CDR3 covers 15 residues. With V trimmed by 6 bases and J by 4 bases, 5 bases remained unmatched. CDR3 residues: CASRIAGGPYNEQFF. The DNA for the CDR3 is TGTGCCAGCAGGATAGCGGGGGGGCCATACAATGAGCAGTTCTTC. Full variable domain (rest looked up from reference TRBV7-8 and TRBJ2-1): GAGVSQSPRYKVAKRGQDVALRCDPISGHVSLFWYQQALGQGPEFLTYFQNEAQLDKSGLPSDRFFAERPEGSVSTLKIQRTQQEDSAVYLCASRIAGGPYNEQFFGPGTRLTVL.

The chain joins TRBV7-2 to TRBJ2-1, with 15 bases lining up with TRBD2. The CDR3 is 17 amino acids. Germline loops: CDR1 SGHTA, CDR2 FQGNSA. After removal of 2 bases from V and 5 bases from J, the junction contained 4 bases not matched to a gene. The CDR3 bases are TGTGCCAGCAGCTTACAGGGACTAGCGGGGGGAGACAATGAGCAGTTCTTC. As protein: CASSLQGLAGGDNEQFF.

This chain joins TRBV6-5 and TRBJ1-1; 10 bases are shared with TRBD1. CDR3 length equals 13 residues. Per germline, CDR1 MNHEY and CDR2 SVGAGI. Trimming removed 7 bases from V and 4 bases from J; junction bases left unmatched: 3. The CDR3 reads CASKGQGSTEAFF. The CDR3 region has the DNA TGTGCCAGCAAGGGACAGGGGAGCACTGAAGCTTTCTTT.

The chain is built from TRBV10-3 and TRBJ1-2; weak D call: TRBD1 (5 bases). This CDR3 has 12 residues. Germline-derived CDR1 and CDR2 are ENHRY and SYGVKD. V was pared by 6 bases and J by 8 bases, with 13 bases between. The DNA for the CDR3 is TGTGCCATCAGACCGGGGGAGGGAGGCTACACCTTC. It specifies CAIRPGEGGYTF.

The chain is built from TRBV7-9 and TRBJ2-3; D is perhaps TRBD2 (6 bases). This CDR3 spans 16 amino acids. Trimming removed 6 bases at V and 0 bases at J, with 16 bases between. Germline V lookup: CDR1 SEHNR, CDR2 FQNEAQ (reference sequence). The CDR3 DNA reads as TGTGCCAGCAGTTTCCACAGCGGGTCTAGCACAGATACGCAGTATTTT. Protein sequence: CASSFHSGSSTDTQYF.

This clone appeared a few times. This chain uses TRBV5-1 with TRBJ2-3, with 8 bases aligning to TRBD2. CDR3 length: 14 amino acids. Germline CDR1 and CDR2: SGHRS and YFSETQ. With 0 bases clipped from V and 7 bases from J, the junction kept 4 bases outside the gene matches. CDR3 sequence: CASSLDGGEYTQYF. The CDR3 DNA is TGCGCCAGCAGCTTGGACGGGGGGGAGTATACGCAGTATTTT.

V usage is TRBV2 and J usage is TRBJ1-5, with D hard to call. Germline V gene lookup returns CDR1 SNHLY and CDR2 FYNNEI. The V and J ends lost 4 bases and 1 base respectively, with 5 bases between them. The CDR3 runs to 13 residues. CDR3 residues: CASSASSNQPQHF. The CDR3 DNA follows: TGTGCCAGCAGTGCGTCCAGCAATCAGCCCCAGCATTTT.

CDR3 sequence (DNA): TGTGCCAGCAGCCCAGCGGGCGGTAGGTTGTCCTACGAGCAGTACTTC. This encodes CASSPAGGRLSYEQYF. The chain joins TRBV7-8 to TRBJ2-7, with TRBD2 as a possible D gene (6 bases). Germline V gene data show CDR1 as SGHVS and CDR2 as FQNEAQ. CDR3 size: 16 residues. Trimming removed 5 bases from V and 1 base from J, with 18 bases in between.